These T cell receptor beta chains were read from a single sample in a study of control samples from healthy donors and cancer patients. TCRdb's copy holds only in-frame clones and misses some; the assay was immunoSEQ multiplex PCR. The data show approximately 160,000 clones, more than 85% seen once. The sequencing input was blood. The receptors originated from a middle-aged woman in good health. The CDR3 runs from the conserved cysteine through the conserved F or W. Fields, in order: J gene, V gene, clone size, D gene, CDR3 protein, CDR3 DNA. The D gene is left open where the match is weak. Expanded clones are given a class, and other clones once, few, many or no size at all.

>TRBJ2-1|TRBV11-2|.|TRBD1
CASSSPGQGDNEQFF
TGTGCCAGCAGCTCTCCGGGACAGGGAGACAATGAGCAGTTCTTC
>TRBJ1-3|TRBV11-1|.|.
CASSLAYGVGNTIYF
TGTGCCAGCAGCTTAGCGTACGGAGTGGGAAACACCATATATTTT
>TRBJ1-2|TRBV14|.|.
CASSPNQVSGYTF
TGTGCCAGCAGCCCCAACCAAGTATCTGGCTACACCTTC
>TRBJ1-4|TRBV2|.|TRBD1
CASSAGQGLNEKLFF
TGTGCCAGCAGTGCCGGACAGGGGCTTAATGAAAAACTGTTTTTT
>TRBJ2-5|TRBV7-8|.|.
CASSLVGRRRQYF
TGTGCCAGCAGCTTAGTAGGGCGTCGAAGACAGTACTTC
>TRBJ1-2|TRBV7-9|.|.
CASSLWPRGQGPNYGYTF
TGTGCCAGCAGCTTATGGCCCCGGGGGCAGGGACCAAACTATGGCTACACCTTC
>TRBJ1-1|TRBV9|once|TRBD1
CASSAGQGRGEAFF
TGTGCCAGCAGCGCGGGACAGGGCCGGGGTGAAGCTTTCTTT
>TRBJ2-5|TRBV24-1|.|TRBD2
CATSDLRRGIGETQYF
TGTGCCACCAGTGATTTAAGGCGGGGGATAGGGGAGACCCAGTACTTC
>TRBJ1-2|TRBV11-2|.|.
CASKPGMSYYGYTF
TGTGCCAGTAAACCAGGGATGAGCTACTATGGCTACACCTTC
>TRBJ2-4|TRBV4-1|.|TRBD1
CASSQEVPGTGLNIQYF
TGCGCCAGCAGCCAAGAAGTACCCGGGACAGGGTTGAACATTCAGTACTTC
>TRBJ1-1|TRBV5-6|.|.
CASSVDSNTEAFF
TGTGCCAGCAGCGTAGACAGCAACACTGAAGCTTTCTTT
>TRBJ2-7|TRBV6-1|.|.
CASSEQVYEQYF
TGTGCCAGCAGTGAACAGGTCTACGAGCAGTACTTC
>TRBJ1-1|TRBV2|once|TRBD1
CASGGDRGITEAFF
TGTGCCAGCGGAGGGGACAGGGGGATCACTGAAGCTTTCTTT
>TRBJ1-1|TRBV27|.|TRBD1
CASSSPMTGTEAFF
TGTGCCAGCAGTTCTCCTATGACAGGGACTGAAGCTTTCTTT
>TRBJ2-2|TRBV27|.|TRBD2
CASSLGREGVAGELFF
TGTGCCAGCAGTTTGGGGAGGGAAGGGGTGGCCGGGGAGCTGTTTTTT
>TRBJ2-5|TRBV5-1|.|TRBD2
CASSFLLGGLQETQYF
TGCGCCAGCAGCTTCCTCTTGGGGGGGTTGCAAGAGACCCAGTACTTC
>TRBJ2-2|TRBV6-6|.|.
CASTRTGGGTGELFF
TGTGCCAGCACCCGAACGGGTGGAGGCACCGGGGAGCTGTTTTTT
>TRBJ2-7|TRBV9|.|TRBD1
CASSPGAGGFDEQYF
TGTGCCAGCAGCCCCGGTGCAGGGGGTTTCGACGAGCAGTACTTC
>TRBJ1-5|TRBV23-1|.|TRBD1
CASSQPPDKTGTGAGYSNQPQHF
TGCGCCAGCAGTCAGCCCCCAGACAAGACCGGGACAGGGGCGGGTTATAGCAATCAGCCCCAGCATTTT
>TRBJ1-5|TRBV6-6|.|.
CASSQGLFSQPQHF
TGTGCCAGCAGTCAGGGGCTGTTTAGTCAGCCCCAGCATTTT
>TRBJ1-4|TRBV12-3/TRBV12-4|once|.
CASTSTEKLFF
TGTGCCAGCACCTCGACCGAAAAACTGTTTTTT
>TRBJ1-1|TRBV4-1|.|.
CASSQEGGVTEAFF
TGCGCCAGCAGCCAAGAAGGAGGTGTTACTGAAGCTTTCTTT
>TRBJ2-7|TRBV18|.|.
CASSPDLYEQYF
TGTGCCAGCTCACCAGATCTTTACGAGCAGTACTTC
>TRBJ2-6|TRBV5-1|.|.
CASRSPAVSGANVLTF
TGCGCCAGCCGTTCCCCGGCAGTCTCTGGGGCCAACGTCCTGACTTTC
>TRBJ1-1|TRBV6-5|.|TRBD1
CASSLRGREAFF
TGTGCCAGCAGTCTCAGGGGGCGTGAAGCTTTCTTT
>TRBJ1-2|TRBV3-1/TRBV3-2|once|.
CASSQGGRTQYGYTF
TGTGCCAGCAGCCAGGGGGGTCGGACACAGTATGGCTACACCTTC
>TRBJ1-1|TRBV2|once|.
CASNRHGGAEPEAFF
TGTGCCAGTAATCGGCACGGAGGGGCCGAACCTGAAGCTTTCTTT
>TRBJ1-1|TRBV9|few|.
CASSVGPHMNTEAFF
TGTGCCAGCAGCGTAGGGCCCCACATGAACACTGAAGCTTTCTTT
>TRBJ1-2|TRBV6-5|.|.
CASSSYSVENYGYTF
TGTGCCAGCAGTAGTTACAGTGTGGAAAACTATGGCTACACCTTC
>TRBJ2-7|TRBV19|few|TRBD1
CASSTTGNYEQYF
TGTGCCAGTAGTACGACAGGGAACTACGAGCAGTACTTC